A selection of T cell receptor beta chains follows, all from one sample in a study of CD8 T cells in Susac syndrome. One entry per CDR3 protein results from TCRdb running MiXCR on the immunoSEQ multiplex PCR reads. The sample has about 180,000 distinct CDR3 sequences, 85% to 95% seen once; the top ten hold 0.09% to 0.1%. Sequenced material: CD4+ T cells from PBMCs. The receptor source for this set is a human donor with Susac syndrome. CDR3s include the opening cysteine and the closing phenylalanine or tryptophan. A D gene is named only where the DNA matches it firmly. Expanded clones get a size class; other rows say once, few or many, or leave the size out.

v_gene	j_gene	d_gene	abundance	CDR3nt	CDR3aa
TRBV20-1	TRBJ2-2	.	once	TGCAGTGCAACCGGGGACCCAAGCAGGGCCGGGGAGCTGTTTTTT	CSATGDPSRAGELFF
TRBV5-8	TRBJ2-3	TRBD2	.	TGTGCCAGCAGCCACCATCCTCCTAGCGGGGCGACAGATACGCAGTATTTT	CASSHHPPSGATDTQYF
TRBV7-9	TRBJ2-7	.	.	TGTGCCAGCAGCTTCATGGAAAGGCTAGCTTCCCTCGAGCAGTACTTC	CASSFMERLASLEQYF
TRBV3-1	TRBJ2-1	.	.	TGTGCCAGCAGCCATCCGGGGGTGGGGAGCTCCTACAATGAGCAGTTCTTC	CASSHPGVGSSYNEQFF
TRBV20-1	TRBJ2-5	TRBD2	.	TGCAGTGCCCGAGGGGAGGGGCAAGAGACCCAGTACTTC	CSARGEGQETQYF
TRBV11-3	TRBJ2-1	.	.	TGTGCCAGCAGCTTGTCAGGGGTTCCCGAGCAGTTCTTC	CASSLSGVPEQFF
TRBV5-1	TRBJ2-6	.	.	TGCGCCAGCAGCTTGGATGGCACGTTCGGGGCCAACGTCCTGACTTTC	CASSLDGTFGANVLTF
TRBV28	TRBJ2-1	TRBD2	.	TGTGCCAGCAGTCCCCCTCCTAGCGGCCCCGCTGGAAATGAGCAGTTCTTC	CASSPPPSGPAGNEQFF
TRBV7-9	TRBJ1-2	TRBD1	.	TGTGCCAGCAGCTTGGACAGGGGAGCGAACTATGGCTACACCTTC	CASSLDRGANYGYTF
TRBV19	TRBJ1-1	.	.	TGTGCCAGTACGAGGGGAAGAAACACTGAAGCTTTCTTT	CASTRGRNTEAFF
TRBV4-2	TRBJ2-1	.	once	TGTGCCAGCAGCCAAGGAAACCTCGGACGAGGCAATGAGCAGTTCTTC	CASSQGNLGRGNEQFF
TRBV10-3	TRBJ1-3	.	.	TGTGCCATCAGTGAGAACTACCCTGGAAACACCATATATTTT	CAISENYPGNTIYF
TRBV18	TRBJ2-7	.	.	TGTGCCAGCTCACCTGGGACTCCCTACGAGCAGTACTTC	CASSPGTPYEQYF
TRBV29-1	TRBJ1-5	.	.	TGCAGCGGGAAGAGCCGGAATCAGCCCCAGCATTTT	CSGKSRNQPQHF
TRBV20-1	TRBJ2-7	.	.	TGCAGTGCTAAGACAGGCAACCCCTACTACGAGCAGTACTTC	CSAKTGNPYYEQYF
TRBV6-2/TRBV6-3	TRBJ2-1	.	.	TGTGCCAGCAGTTTTGGCCTAACCTCCTACAATGAGCAGTTCTTC	CASSFGLTSYNEQFF
TRBV7-2	TRBJ1-1	TRBD1	.	TGTGCCAGCAGCCCTCAACAGGGGTTGAACACTGAAGCTTTCTTT	CASSPQQGLNTEAFF
TRBV24-1	TRBJ2-1	TRBD2	.	TGTGCCACCAGTGGGGCGGGAGCCTACAATGAGCAGTTCTTC	CATSGAGAYNEQFF
TRBV3-1	TRBJ1-5	TRBD1	.	TGTGCCAGCAGCCAGAGGGGAGACAGGGGTGACCAGCCCCAGCATTTT	CASSQRGDRGDQPQHF
TRBV4-3	TRBJ2-3	.	.	TGCGCCAGCAGCTACGGTCGGGGCGATACGCAGTATTTT	CASSYGRGDTQYF
TRBV18	TRBJ1-2	.	.	TGTGCCAGCTCACCAAACGAGGGGATCTATGGCTACACCTTC	CASSPNEGIYGYTF
TRBV20-1	TRBJ2-1	.	.	TGCAGTGCTATCACCCCAGGAGCGGGCCTTGCCTACAATGAGCAGTTCTTC	CSAITPGAGLAYNEQFF
TRBV28	TRBJ1-2	.	.	TGTGCCAGCAGTCCTCCCGGGACTCACTATGGCTACACCTTC	CASSPPGTHYGYTF
TRBV6-2/TRBV6-3	TRBJ1-1	TRBD1	.	TGTGCCAGCAGTTACTTCCACAGGGGAGGAAAGACTGAAGCTTTCTTT	CASSYFHRGGKTEAFF